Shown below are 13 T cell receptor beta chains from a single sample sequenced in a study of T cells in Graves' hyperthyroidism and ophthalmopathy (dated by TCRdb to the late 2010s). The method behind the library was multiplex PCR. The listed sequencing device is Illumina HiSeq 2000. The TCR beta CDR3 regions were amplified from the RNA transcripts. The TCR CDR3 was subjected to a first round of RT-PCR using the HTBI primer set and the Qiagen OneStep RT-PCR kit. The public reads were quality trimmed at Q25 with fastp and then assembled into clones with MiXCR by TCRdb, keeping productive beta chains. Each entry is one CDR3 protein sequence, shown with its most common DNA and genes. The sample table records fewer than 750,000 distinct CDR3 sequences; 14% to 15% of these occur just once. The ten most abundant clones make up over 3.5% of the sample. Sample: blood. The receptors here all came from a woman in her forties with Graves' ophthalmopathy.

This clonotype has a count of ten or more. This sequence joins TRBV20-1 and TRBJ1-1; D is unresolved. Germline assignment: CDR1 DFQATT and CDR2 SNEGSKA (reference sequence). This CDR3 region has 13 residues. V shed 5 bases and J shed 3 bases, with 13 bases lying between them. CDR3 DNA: TGCAGTGCTCCTTCCCGTTTCTACACTGAAGCTTTCTTT. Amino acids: CSAPSRFYTEAFF.

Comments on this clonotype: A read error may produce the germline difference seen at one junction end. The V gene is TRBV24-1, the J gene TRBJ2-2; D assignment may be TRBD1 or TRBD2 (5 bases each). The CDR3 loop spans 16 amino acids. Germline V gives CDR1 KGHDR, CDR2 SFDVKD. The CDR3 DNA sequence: TGTGCCACCAGTTCGATAGGGGTCCGGTCCACCGGGGAGCTGTTTTTC. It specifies CATSSIGVRSTGELFF.

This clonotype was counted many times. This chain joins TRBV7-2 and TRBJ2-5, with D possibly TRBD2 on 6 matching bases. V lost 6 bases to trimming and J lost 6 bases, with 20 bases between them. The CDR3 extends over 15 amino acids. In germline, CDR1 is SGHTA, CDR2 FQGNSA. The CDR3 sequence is CASRASSGGGKTQYF. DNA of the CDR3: TGTGCCAGCAGGGCAAGTAGCGGAGGCGGGAAGACCCAGTACTTC.

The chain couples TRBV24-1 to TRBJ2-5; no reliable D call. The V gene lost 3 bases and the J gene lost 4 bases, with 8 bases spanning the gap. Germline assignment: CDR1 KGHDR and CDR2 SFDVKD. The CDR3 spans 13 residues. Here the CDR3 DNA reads TGTGCCACCAGTGATAGTTGGGGAGAGACCCAGTACTTC. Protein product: CATSDSWGETQYF.

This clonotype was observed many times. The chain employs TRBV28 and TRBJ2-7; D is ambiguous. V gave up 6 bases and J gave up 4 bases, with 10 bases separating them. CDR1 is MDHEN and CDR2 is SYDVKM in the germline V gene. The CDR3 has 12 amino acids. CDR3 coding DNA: TGTGCCAGCAGCCAGACCCCTTACGAGCAGTACTTC. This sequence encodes CASSQTPYEQYF. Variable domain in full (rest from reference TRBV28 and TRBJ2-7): DVKVTQSSRYLVKRTGEKVFLECVQDMDHENMFWYRQDPGLGLRLIYFSYDVKMKEKGDIPEGYSVSREKKERFSLILESASTNQTSMYLCASSQTPYEQYFGPGTRLTVT.

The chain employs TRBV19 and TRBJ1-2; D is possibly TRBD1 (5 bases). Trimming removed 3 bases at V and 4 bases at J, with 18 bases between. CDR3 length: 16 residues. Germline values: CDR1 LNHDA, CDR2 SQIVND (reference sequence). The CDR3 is CASSISWEQELYGYTF. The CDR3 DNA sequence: TGTGCCAGTAGTATTTCTTGGGAACAGGAACTCTATGGCTACACCTTC.

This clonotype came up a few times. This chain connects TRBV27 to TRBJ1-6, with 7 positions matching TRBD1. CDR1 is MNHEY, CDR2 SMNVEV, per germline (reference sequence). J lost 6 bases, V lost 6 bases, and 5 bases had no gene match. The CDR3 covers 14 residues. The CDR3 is CASSRNRGNSPLHF. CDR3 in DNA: TGTGCCAGCAGCCGAAACAGGGGTAATTCACCCCTCCACTTT.

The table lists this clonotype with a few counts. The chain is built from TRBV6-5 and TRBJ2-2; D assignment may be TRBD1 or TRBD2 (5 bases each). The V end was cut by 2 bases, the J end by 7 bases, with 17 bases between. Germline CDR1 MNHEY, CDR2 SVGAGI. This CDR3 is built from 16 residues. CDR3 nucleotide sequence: TGTGCCAGCAGTTACCCGGGCCGAGGGGTCCACGGGGAGCTGTTTTTT. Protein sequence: CASSYPGRGVHGELFF.

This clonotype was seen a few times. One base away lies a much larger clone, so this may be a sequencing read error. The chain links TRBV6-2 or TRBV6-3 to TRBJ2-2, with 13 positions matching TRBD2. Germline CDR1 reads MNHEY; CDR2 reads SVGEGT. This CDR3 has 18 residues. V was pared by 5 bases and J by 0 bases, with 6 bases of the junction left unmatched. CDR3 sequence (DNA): TGTGCCAGCAGTCCCCCGACTAGCGGGAGGACGAACACCGGGGAGCTGTTTTTT. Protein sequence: CASSPPTSGRTNTGELFF.

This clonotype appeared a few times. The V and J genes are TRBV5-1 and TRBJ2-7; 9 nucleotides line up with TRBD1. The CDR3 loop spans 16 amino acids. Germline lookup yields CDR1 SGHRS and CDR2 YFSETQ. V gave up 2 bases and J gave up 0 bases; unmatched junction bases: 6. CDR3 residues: CASSLGGTGPSYEQYF. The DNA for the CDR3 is TGCGCCAGCAGCTTAGGTGGGACAGGGCCCTCCTACGAGCAGTACTTC.

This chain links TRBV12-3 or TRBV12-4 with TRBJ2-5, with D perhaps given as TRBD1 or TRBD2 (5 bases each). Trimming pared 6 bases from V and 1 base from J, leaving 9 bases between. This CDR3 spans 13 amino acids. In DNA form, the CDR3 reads TGTGCCAGCAGGTCCGGGACCCAAGAGACCCAGTACTTC. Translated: CASRSGTQETQYF.

The DNA of the CDR3 is TGTGCCTGGAGTGTGGGATCCACCGGGGAGCTGTTTTTT. It specifies CAWSVGSTGELFF. The rearrangement links TRBV30 to TRBJ2-2; D not certain. Per the germline V gene, CDR1 is GTSNPN and CDR2 is SVGIG (reference sequence). This CDR3 has 13 residues. V shed 0 bases and J shed 4 bases, with 6 bases lying between them.

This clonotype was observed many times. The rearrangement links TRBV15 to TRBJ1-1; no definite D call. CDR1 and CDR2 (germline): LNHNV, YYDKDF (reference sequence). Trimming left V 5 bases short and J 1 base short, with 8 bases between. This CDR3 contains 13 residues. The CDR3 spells CATSLTGNTEAFF. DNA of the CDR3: TGTGCCACCAGCCTAACGGGGAACACTGAAGCTTTCTTT.